The present TCR beta chain was sequenced within a study of CD8+ T cells in alopecia areata. cDNA prepared by RNA extraction and subsequent reverse transcription served as the template for sequencing. TCRdb keeps only in-frame clones here, not all; method: immunoSEQ multiplex PCR. This sample has over 100,000 clones, each found more than once. This CDR3 spans 15 amino acids. Germline loops: CDR1 NNHDY, CDR2 SYVADS. As regards this clone: Each gene name is a mouse one. The read ends 4 residues shy of where the CDR3 ends; the end is completed using the germline J gene.

This TCR came from a C3H/HeJ mouse with alopecia areata. The strain's MHC type: H2-k. The sequenced sample consisted of lesional skin. V and J are TRBV13-3 and TRBJ2-5, with 7 bases aligning to TRBD2. The CDR3 loop reads CASSDAWGVRDTQYF. CDR3 DNA, as far as it was read: TGTGCCAGCAGTGATGCTTGGGGGGTTCGAGAC.